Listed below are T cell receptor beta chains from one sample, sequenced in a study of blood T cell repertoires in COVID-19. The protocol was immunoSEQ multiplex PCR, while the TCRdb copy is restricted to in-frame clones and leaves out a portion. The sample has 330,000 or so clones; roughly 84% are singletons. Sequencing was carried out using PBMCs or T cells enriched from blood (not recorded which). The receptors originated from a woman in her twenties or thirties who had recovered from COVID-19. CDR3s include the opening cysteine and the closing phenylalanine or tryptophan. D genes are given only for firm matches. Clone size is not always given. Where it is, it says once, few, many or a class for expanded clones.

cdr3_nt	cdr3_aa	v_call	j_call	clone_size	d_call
TGTGCCAGCAGTTTAAACAGGAATCAGCCCCAGCATTTT	CASSLNRNQPQHF	TRBV27	TRBJ1-5	NA	NA
TGTGCCAGTAGCCTGGACAGGACTCTAGCCAAAAACATTCAGTACTTC	CASSLDRTLAKNIQYF	TRBV19	TRBJ2-4	NA	TRBD1
TGTGCCTGGACTAGGGGGGGGCGGGACGAGCAGTACTTC	CAWTRGGRDEQYF	TRBV30	TRBJ2-7	NA	NA
TGTGCCAGCAATCAGCGGGAGGCCACAGATACGCAGTATTTT	CASNQREATDTQYF	TRBV9	TRBJ2-3	NA	TRBD2
TGTGCCAGCAGCAACCAAGGGGTTTACTACGGCTACACCTTC	CASSNQGVYYGYTF	TRBV11-2	TRBJ1-2	NA	NA
TGTGCCATCAGTGAGTTAGGCGGGGGCCCCTCCTACGAGCAGTACTTC	CAISELGGGPSYEQYF	TRBV10-3	TRBJ2-7	NA	NA
TGTGCCAGCAGCCAAGATAGGGGTCGAGTCTACGAGCAGTACTTC	CASSQDRGRVYEQYF	TRBV4-2	TRBJ2-7	NA	NA
TGCGCCAGCAGCTTGGCCAGGGCTGGGGCCAACGTCCTGACTTTC	CASSLARAGANVLTF	TRBV5-1	TRBJ2-6	NA	NA
TGTGCCAGCAGCTCCTTCAGGACAGGTTCCACAGATACGCAGTATTTT	CASSSFRTGSTDTQYF	TRBV7-8	TRBJ2-3	NA	TRBD1
TGCGCCAGCAGTCCCGGGACAGGGGGCCCCGGGGAGCTGTTTTTT	CASSPGTGGPGELFF	TRBV10-1	TRBJ2-2	NA	TRBD1
TGTGCCAGCAGTTTTCTTACCAGGGGGATCACTGAAGCTTTCTTT	CASSFLTRGITEAFF	TRBV28	TRBJ1-1	NA	TRBD1
TGCGCCAGCAGCCCGATGGACAGGGGAAGCGAAAAACTGTTTTTT	CASSPMDRGSEKLFF	TRBV5-1	TRBJ1-4	NA	TRBD1
TGTGCCAGCAGGCGACTAGCGGGAGAAGAGACCCAGTACTTC	CASRRLAGEETQYF	TRBV6-5	TRBJ2-5	NA	TRBD2
TGTGCCAGCAGCCCCTATATGGGACAGAACACTGAAGCTTTCTTT	CASSPYMGQNTEAFF	TRBV11-2	TRBJ1-1	once	NA
TGTGCCAGCAGTGAAGAGAGTAGCGGGATCCATGAGCAGTTCTTC	CASSEESSGIHEQFF	TRBV2	TRBJ2-1	once	TRBD2
TGTGCCAGCAGCTTTGTGGGGACAGGATACAATGAGCAGTTCTTC	CASSFVGTGYNEQFF	TRBV5-4	TRBJ2-1	NA	TRBD1
TGTGCCAGCAGCTTGGAAGGGACAGGGGTGGTGGGCTACACCTTC	CASSLEGTGVVGYTF	TRBV5-5	TRBJ1-2	NA	TRBD1
TGTGCCAGCAGCACTACAGGACCCCCCTACGAGCAGTACTTC	CASSTTGPPYEQYF	TRBV7-2	TRBJ2-7	NA	NA
TGTGCCAGCAGTCCCCAGGGCTGGGGGGACGAGGCAGATACGCAGTATTTT	CASSPQGWGDEADTQYF	TRBV25-1	TRBJ2-3	NA	NA
TGTGCCAGCAGTGAGGGACTAAGCGGGGCCCAAGAGACCCAGTACTTC	CASSEGLSGAQETQYF	TRBV2	TRBJ2-5	once	TRBD2
TGCAGTGCTAGTCGGCAGGGCGACACTGAAGCTTTCTTT	CSASRQGDTEAFF	TRBV20-1	TRBJ1-1	few	NA
TGTGCCAGCAGCTTAGGGGCAGGGGATGGCTACACCTTC	CASSLGAGDGYTF	TRBV7-3	TRBJ1-2	NA	NA
TGTGCCAGCAGTTACCTACAGGGGAGCAATCAGCCCCAGCATTTT	CASSYLQGSNQPQHF	TRBV6-2/TRBV6-3	TRBJ1-5	NA	TRBD1
TGTGCCTTTTCATTGGGCAGATCGCATTCACCCCTCCACTTT	CAFSLGRSHSPLHF	TRBV2	TRBJ1-6	NA	NA
TGTGCCAGCAGCTTGGGCAGGGAAGACTACGAGCAGTACTTC	CASSLGREDYEQYF	TRBV5-6	TRBJ2-7	NA	NA
TGTGCCAGTAGTTTCAGTATCAGGTCACCCCTCCACTTT	CASSFSIRSPLHF	TRBV19	TRBJ1-6	NA	NA
TGTGCCAGCAGTTTACAGGGGAACTATGGCTACACCTTC	CASSLQGNYGYTF	TRBV27	TRBJ1-2	NA	NA
TGTGCCAGCAGCTCATCGGGACAGGGGGACACCATATATTTT	CASSSSGQGDTIYF	TRBV13	TRBJ1-3	once	TRBD1
TGTGCCAGCACTTTTGGGCAGGGAAGCAATCAGCCCCAGCATTTT	CASTFGQGSNQPQHF	TRBV2	TRBJ1-5	NA	NA
TGTGCCAGCAGCCTAACAGGGGAACACGGGGAGCTGTTTTTT	CASSLTGEHGELFF	TRBV28	TRBJ2-2	NA	TRBD1
TGTGCCAGCAGCCCTGGGACTGGCGGGGGAAACACCATATATTTT	CASSPGTGGGNTIYF	TRBV11-2	TRBJ1-3	once	NA
TGTGCCAGCAGGGAGGGTGATTATGGCTACACCTTC	CASREGDYGYTF	TRBV6-5	TRBJ1-2	NA	NA
TGTGCCAGCAGCGTAGCGCCAGCGGGAGGTTCCTCGATTCAGTACTTC	CASSVAPAGGSSIQYF	TRBV9	TRBJ2-4	NA	TRBD2
TGTGCCAGCAGCCCGGGACTGGGCTCCTACGAGCAGTACTTC	CASSPGLGSYEQYF	TRBV7-2	TRBJ2-7	NA	NA
TGTGCCAGTAGTATGGACAGAGAGAACTATGGCTACACCTTC	CASSMDRENYGYTF	TRBV19	TRBJ1-2	NA	NA
TGTGCCAGCAGTTACCCAACGGGACACTACGAGCAGTACTTC	CASSYPTGHYEQYF	TRBV6-5	TRBJ2-7	NA	NA
TGTGCCAGTAGTTCGACAGGGTACAATGAGCAGTTCTTC	CASSSTGYNEQFF	TRBV19	TRBJ2-1	NA	TRBD1
TGCGCCAGCAGGTTAGCGGGAGGCCTCACCGGGGAGCTGTTTTTT	CASRLAGGLTGELFF	TRBV5-1	TRBJ2-2	NA	TRBD2
TGTGCCAGTAGTATCCTCTTCGGTGGCGGGAATAATGAGCAGTTCTTC	CASSILFGGGNNEQFF	TRBV19	TRBJ2-1	NA	NA
TGTGCCAGCAGCCCTCCCCTTACAGGGGGAGGTTCGGGAGAGCAGTACTTC	CASSPPLTGGGSGEQYF	TRBV7-9	TRBJ2-7	NA	TRBD1
TGTGCCAGCAGCCCGGGACGGACAGGCGTCTCCTACGAGCAGTACTTC	CASSPGRTGVSYEQYF	TRBV11-3	TRBJ2-7	NA	TRBD1
TGTGCCAGCAGCCAATCCGGGGGATATGGCACAGATACGCAGTATTTT	CASSQSGGYGTDTQYF	TRBV3-1/TRBV3-2	TRBJ2-3	NA	NA
TGCGCCAGCAGCCCGCTACCCCGGGGAGGTCGGAATCAGCCCCAGCATTTT	CASSPLPRGGRNQPQHF	TRBV4-1	TRBJ1-5	NA	NA
TGTGCCAGCAGCGCAAGCGGGGGGGGTAACAATGAGCAGTTCTTC	CASSASGGGNNEQFF	TRBV9	TRBJ2-1	NA	TRBD2
TGTGCCAGCAGCCTAGCGGGGGGGCCCAATGAGCAGTTCTTC	CASSLAGGPNEQFF	TRBV2	TRBJ2-1	NA	TRBD2
TGTGCCAGCAGCTTAAGGGACAGGCAAATCGAGCAGTACTTC	CASSLRDRQIEQYF	TRBV7-8	TRBJ2-7	NA	TRBD1
TGCGCCAGCAGCCAAGATTGGAGGGGACTAGCGGGCGGGAATGAGCAGTTCTTC	CASSQDWRGLAGGNEQFF	TRBV4-1	TRBJ2-1	NA	TRBD2
TGTGCCACCAGGACTAGCGGGGACACAGATACGCAGTATTTT	CATRTSGDTDTQYF	TRBV6-4	TRBJ2-3	NA	TRBD2
TGCGCCAGCAGTGTTCGGGACAGATACTACGAGCAGTACTTC	CASSVRDRYYEQYF	TRBV10-1	TRBJ2-7	NA	TRBD1
TGTGCCACCAGTGATTTGGGACTAGCGGGAAGGGATGAGCAGTTCTTC	CATSDLGLAGRDEQFF	TRBV24-1	TRBJ2-1	NA	TRBD2
TGTGCCAGCAGCAAACGACAGGCACAAGAGACCCAGTACTTC	CASSKRQAQETQYF	TRBV13	TRBJ2-5	NA	NA
TGTGCCAGCAGCCTGGACAGGGACTATGGCTACACCTTC	CASSLDRDYGYTF	TRBV27	TRBJ1-2	few	TRBD1
TGTGCCAGCAGTTTATATGGCCGGGGGAGTGGAAACACCATATATTTT	CASSLYGRGSGNTIYF	TRBV28	TRBJ1-3	NA	NA
TGTGCCAGCAGGCCCGCGGGACTAGCGGGATCAGAGACCCAGTACTTC	CASRPAGLAGSETQYF	TRBV7-9	TRBJ2-5	NA	TRBD2
TGTGCCTGGAGTGGAACATCTAGCGGGACTAGCACAGATACGCAGTATTTT	CAWSGTSSGTSTDTQYF	TRBV30	TRBJ2-3	NA	TRBD2
TGTGCCAGCAGCACAGGGGGCGAACCCTCTGGAAACACCATATATTTT	CASSTGGEPSGNTIYF	TRBV5-6	TRBJ1-3	NA	TRBD1
TGTGCCACCAGTGATTCCCGGACAGGGAGGCAGCCCCAGCATTTT	CATSDSRTGRQPQHF	TRBV24-1	TRBJ1-5	once	TRBD1